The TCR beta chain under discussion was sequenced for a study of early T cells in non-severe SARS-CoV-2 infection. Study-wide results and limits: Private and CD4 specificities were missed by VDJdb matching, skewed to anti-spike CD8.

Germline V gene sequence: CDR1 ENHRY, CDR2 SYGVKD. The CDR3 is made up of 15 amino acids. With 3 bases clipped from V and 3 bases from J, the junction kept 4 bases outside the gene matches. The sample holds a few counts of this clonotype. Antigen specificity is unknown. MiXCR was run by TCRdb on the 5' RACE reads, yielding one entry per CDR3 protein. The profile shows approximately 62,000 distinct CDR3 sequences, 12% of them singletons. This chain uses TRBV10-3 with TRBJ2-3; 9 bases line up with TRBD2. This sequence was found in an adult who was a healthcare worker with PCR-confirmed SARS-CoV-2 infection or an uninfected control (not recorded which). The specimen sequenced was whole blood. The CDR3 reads CAISEPGLATDTQYF. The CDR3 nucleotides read TGTGCCATCAGTGAACCGGGACTAGCAACAGATACGCAGTATTTT.